The next 4 T cell receptor beta chains were all read from a single sample in a study of CD8 T cells in ankylosing spondylitis. Findings and limits, study-wide: For ankylosing spondylitis blood, a TCR beta motif of about 8 highly homologous variants appeared characteristic.

TCRdb used MiXCR to reprocess the 5' RACE reads, holding one entry per CDR3 protein. The sample has roughly 300,000 distinct CDR3 sequences; roughly 8% are singletons. Their cognate antigens are unknown. Sequences were obtained from blood, either unsorted or a sorted T cell fraction (not recorded which). These receptors were obtained from a male donor with ankylosing spondylitis.

This clonotype was seen repeatedly, ten times or more. The DNA of the CDR3 is TGTGCCAGCAGACATTCCGGGACTAGCGTCTACGAGCAGTACTTC. The encoded protein is CASRHSGTSVYEQYF. The V and J genes are TRBV5-6 and TRBJ2-7, with 10 bases lining up with TRBD2. The trim removed 5 bases at V and 3 bases at J, leaving 8 bases unmatched. Germline V gene sequence: CDR1 SGHDT, CDR2 YYEEEE. This CDR3 is 15 amino acids long. Variable domain in full (rest from reference TRBV5-6 and TRBJ2-7): DAGVTQSPTHLIKTRGQQVTLRCSPKSGHDTVSWYQQALGQGPQFIFQYYEEEERQRGNFPDRFSGHQFPNYSSELNVNALLLGDSALYLCASRHSGTSVYEQYFGPGTRLTVT.

This clonotype was seen repeatedly, ten times or more. J is TRBJ2-2 and V is TRBV28; 7 bases fit TRBD1. The ends lost 4 bases at V and 3 bases at J; junction bases unmatched: 2. This CDR3 has 14 residues. Germline assignment: CDR1 MDHEN and CDR2 SYDVKM. CDR3 in amino acids: CASSSGGYTGELFF. CDR3 coding DNA: TGTGCCAGCAGTTCAGGGGGATACACCGGGGAGCTGTTTTTT.

The chain recombines TRBV6-2 or TRBV6-3 with TRBJ2-5; TRBD1 or TRBD2 may be the D gene (5 bases each). Trimming shortened V by 2 bases and J by 5 bases, and 9 bases separated the two germline ends. The CDR3 consists of 13 residues. Germline V gene lookup returns CDR1 MNHEY and CDR2 SVGEGT. The CDR3 sequence is CASSYGGLETQYF. The DNA for the CDR3 is TGTGCCAGCAGTTACGGGGGTTTGGAGACCCAGTACTTC.

This clonotype was observed a handful of times. This sequence joins TRBV4-3 and TRBJ2-7; D is undetermined. This CDR3 is 13 amino acids long. Between the trimmed V and J ends, which lost 1 base and 2 bases, there was a span of 6 bases. Germline V gene sequence: CDR1 LGHNA, CDR2 YSLEER. CDR3 DNA: TGCGCCAGCAGCCAAGCCGAGACCTACGAGCAGTACTTC. Its protein is CASSQAETYEQYF.